The T cell receptor beta chain described here comes from a study of radiotherapy plus CTLA-4 blockade in lung cancer. Germline V gene sequence: CDR1 LNHDA, CDR2 SQIVND (reference sequence). The CDR3 extends over 17 amino acids. The V gene end was trimmed by 0 bases and the J gene end by 5 bases; junction bases not matched to a gene: 7. Clones were sequenced by immunoSEQ multiplex PCR, and TCRdb holds only the in-frame ones, with some missing. The sample contains around 72,000 clones, roughly 80% of which appear only once. The chain is built from TRBV19 and TRBJ2-1, with 10 bases identical to TRBD2. This TCR derives from a human donor with non-small cell lung cancer who had a complete response to radiotherapy plus ipilimumab. The specimen comprised peripheral blood, sampled from a patient treated with radiotherapy plus ipilimumab. The CDR3 loop is CASSIDIALAGNNEQFF. The CDR3 DNA is TGTGCCAGTAGTATAGATATTGCACTAGCGGGAAACAATGAGCAGTTCTTC.